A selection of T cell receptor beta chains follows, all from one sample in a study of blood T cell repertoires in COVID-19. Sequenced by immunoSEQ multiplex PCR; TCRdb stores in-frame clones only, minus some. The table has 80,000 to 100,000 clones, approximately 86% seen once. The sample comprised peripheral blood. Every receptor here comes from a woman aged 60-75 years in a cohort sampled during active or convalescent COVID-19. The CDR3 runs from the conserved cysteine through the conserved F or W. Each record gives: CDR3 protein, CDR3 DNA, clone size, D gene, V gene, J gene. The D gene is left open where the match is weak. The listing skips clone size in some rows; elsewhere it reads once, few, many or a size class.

cdr3_aa: CASSLTGAHTDTQYF; cdr3_nt: TGTGCCAGCAGTCTGACAGGGGCACACACAGATACGCAGTATTTT; clone_size: -; d_call: TRBD1; v_call: TRBV7-6; j_call: TRBJ2-3
cdr3_aa: CASSFAGSTDTQYF; cdr3_nt: TGTGCCAGCAGCTTCGCGGGAAGCACAGATACGCAGTATTTT; clone_size: once; d_call: -; v_call: TRBV5-6; j_call: TRBJ2-3
cdr3_aa: CASRTDLGGSPLHF; cdr3_nt: TGTGCCAGCCGAACGGACCTCGGAGGTTCACCCCTCCACTTT; clone_size: -; d_call: -; v_call: TRBV2; j_call: TRBJ1-6
cdr3_aa: CASSLGTYSNTEAFF; cdr3_nt: TGTGCCAGCAGCTTGGGGACATATTCGAACACTGAAGCTTTCTTT; clone_size: -; d_call: -; v_call: TRBV5-6; j_call: TRBJ1-1
cdr3_aa: CASSAGTKGGELFF; cdr3_nt: TGCGCCAGCAGCGCCGGGACAAAGGGCGGGGAGCTGTTTTTT; clone_size: -; d_call: -; v_call: TRBV5-1; j_call: TRBJ2-2
cdr3_aa: CASSQRTGDFTYEQYF; cdr3_nt: TGTGCCAGCAGCCAGAGGACAGGGGACTTTACCTACGAGCAGTACTTC; clone_size: -; d_call: TRBD1; v_call: TRBV11-2; j_call: TRBJ2-7
cdr3_aa: CASSFSTGRTYGYTF; cdr3_nt: TGTGCCAGCAGTTTTTCGACCGGGAGGACCTATGGCTACACCTTC; clone_size: -; d_call: -; v_call: TRBV6-1; j_call: TRBJ1-2
cdr3_aa: CASSSYRGNGQPQHF; cdr3_nt: TGTGCCAGCAGTTCCTACAGGGGTAACGGGCAGCCCCAGCATTTT; clone_size: few; d_call: TRBD1; v_call: TRBV6-5; j_call: TRBJ1-5
cdr3_aa: CASTPGTSVNEQFF; cdr3_nt: TGTGCCAGCACCCCCGGGACTAGCGTAAATGAGCAGTTCTTC; clone_size: -; d_call: TRBD2; v_call: TRBV6-2/TRBV6-3; j_call: TRBJ2-1
cdr3_aa: CASSVEGGPWELFF; cdr3_nt: TGTGCCAGCAGCGTAGAGGGGGGGCCCTGGGAGCTGTTTTTT; clone_size: -; d_call: -; v_call: TRBV9; j_call: TRBJ2-2
cdr3_aa: CASSARLQDGKNIQYF; cdr3_nt: TGTGCCAGCAGCGCCAGGTTACAGGACGGAAAAAACATTCAGTACTTC; clone_size: -; d_call: -; v_call: TRBV21-1; j_call: TRBJ2-4
cdr3_aa: CASSYGTGGDQPQHF; cdr3_nt: TGTGCCAGCAGTTACGGCACAGGGGGGGATCAGCCCCAGCATTTT; clone_size: -; d_call: TRBD1; v_call: TRBV6-5; j_call: TRBJ1-5
cdr3_aa: CASSMAWDSSYEQYF; cdr3_nt: TGTGCCAGTAGTATGGCTTGGGACAGCTCCTACGAGCAGTACTTC; clone_size: once; d_call: TRBD1; v_call: TRBV19; j_call: TRBJ2-7
cdr3_aa: CASSEAGTGKETQYF; cdr3_nt: TGTGCCAGCAGTGAAGCAGGCACAGGTAAAGAGACCCAGTACTTC; clone_size: -; d_call: -; v_call: TRBV6-1; j_call: TRBJ2-5
cdr3_aa: CASSPRETVEKLFF; cdr3_nt: TGTGCCAGCAGCCCCAGAGAGACAGTAGAAAAACTGTTTTTT; clone_size: -; d_call: -; v_call: TRBV4-2; j_call: TRBJ1-4
cdr3_aa: CASSHNRGNTEAFF; cdr3_nt: TGTGCCAGCAGTCATAACAGGGGAAACACTGAAGCTTTCTTT; clone_size: -; d_call: TRBD1; v_call: TRBV27; j_call: TRBJ1-1
cdr3_aa: CASSSQGDRNQPQHF; cdr3_nt: TGTGCCAGCAGCTCCCAGGGGGACAGGAATCAGCCCCAGCATTTT; clone_size: -; d_call: TRBD1; v_call: TRBV7-9; j_call: TRBJ1-5
cdr3_aa: CASSPGGIYEQYF; cdr3_nt: TGCGCCAGCAGCCCTGGGGGGATTTACGAGCAGTACTTC; clone_size: -; d_call: -; v_call: TRBV5-1; j_call: TRBJ2-7
cdr3_aa: CASRRAQSNQPQHF; cdr3_nt: TGTGCCAGCAGGAGGGCACAGAGCAATCAGCCCCAGCATTTT; clone_size: few; d_call: -; v_call: TRBV6-5; j_call: TRBJ1-5
cdr3_aa: CASSGGPSGRPYNEQFF; cdr3_nt: TGCGCCAGCAGCGGAGGCCCTAGCGGGAGACCCTACAATGAGCAGTTCTTC; clone_size: -; d_call: TRBD2; v_call: TRBV5-1; j_call: TRBJ2-1
cdr3_aa: CASSQTSGGGEQYF; cdr3_nt: TGCGCCAGCAGCCAAACTAGCGGGGGAGGGGAGCAGTACTTC; clone_size: -; d_call: TRBD2; v_call: TRBV5-1; j_call: TRBJ2-7
cdr3_aa: CASSLGQGDGYTF; cdr3_nt: TGCGCCAGCAGCTTGGGACAGGGAGATGGCTACACCTTC; clone_size: -; d_call: TRBD1; v_call: TRBV5-1; j_call: TRBJ1-2
cdr3_aa: CASSWGQGTETQYF; cdr3_nt: TGCGCCAGCAGCTGGGGACAGGGAACGGAGACCCAGTACTTC; clone_size: once; d_call: TRBD1; v_call: TRBV5-1; j_call: TRBJ2-5
cdr3_aa: CASSLGGEGRSPLHF; cdr3_nt: TGTGCCAGCAGTCTGGGGGGTGAGGGGCGATCACCCCTCCACTTT; clone_size: -; d_call: -; v_call: TRBV27; j_call: TRBJ1-6
cdr3_aa: CASTGTGSNYGYTF; cdr3_nt: TGTGCCAGCACCGGGACAGGGAGTAACTATGGCTACACCTTC; clone_size: -; d_call: TRBD1; v_call: TRBV27; j_call: TRBJ1-2
cdr3_aa: CATRDSVNTEAFF; cdr3_nt: TGTGCCACTAGGGACAGCGTGAACACTGAAGCTTTCTTT; clone_size: -; d_call: TRBD1; v_call: TRBV24-1; j_call: TRBJ1-1
cdr3_aa: CASSQVGLVGGDTQYF; cdr3_nt: TGTGCCAGCAGCCAAGTTGGGCTCGTCGGAGGAGATACGCAGTATTTT; clone_size: -; d_call: -; v_call: TRBV3-1/TRBV3-2; j_call: TRBJ2-3
cdr3_aa: CAIRTGGAGGNEKLFF; cdr3_nt: TGTGCTATCCGGACAGGGGGCGCGGGGGGGAATGAAAAACTGTTTTTT; clone_size: -; d_call: TRBD1; v_call: TRBV12-5; j_call: TRBJ1-4
cdr3_aa: CASSELTGGLGELFF; cdr3_nt: TGTGCCAGCAGTGAATTGACAGGGGGCCTCGGGGAGCTGTTTTTT; clone_size: few; d_call: TRBD1; v_call: TRBV6-4; j_call: TRBJ2-2
cdr3_aa: CAISESNRGYGYTF; cdr3_nt: TGTGCCATCAGTGAGTCGAACAGGGGCTATGGCTACACCTTC; clone_size: -; d_call: TRBD1; v_call: TRBV10-3; j_call: TRBJ1-2
cdr3_aa: CATSDWTSGSGETQYF; cdr3_nt: TGTGCCACCAGTGATTGGACTAGCGGGAGTGGAGAGACCCAGTACTTC; clone_size: -; d_call: TRBD2; v_call: TRBV24-1; j_call: TRBJ2-5
cdr3_aa: CSAGVPLHF; cdr3_nt: TGCAGTGCAGGAGTACCCCTCCACTTT; clone_size: -; d_call: -; v_call: TRBV20-1; j_call: TRBJ1-6
cdr3_aa: CASTPGQHNYGYTF; cdr3_nt: TGTGCCAGCACCCCGGGACAGCATAACTATGGCTACACCTTC; clone_size: -; d_call: TRBD1; v_call: TRBV3-1/TRBV3-2; j_call: TRBJ1-2
cdr3_aa: CASRLAGGSYNEQFF; cdr3_nt: TGTGCCAGCAGACTAGCGGGGGGCTCCTACAATGAGCAGTTCTTC; clone_size: -; d_call: TRBD2; v_call: TRBV2; j_call: TRBJ2-1
cdr3_aa: CAGRDNTYGYTF; cdr3_nt: TGTGCCGGCAGGGACAACACCTATGGCTACACCTTC; clone_size: -; d_call: -; v_call: TRBV4-2; j_call: TRBJ1-2
cdr3_aa: CASSATGLLSGNTIYF; cdr3_nt: TGTGCCAGCAGCGCAACAGGGCTCCTCTCTGGAAACACCATATATTTT; clone_size: -; d_call: -; v_call: TRBV9; j_call: TRBJ1-3
cdr3_aa: CASRRDRGLTDRGYTF; cdr3_nt: TGTGCCAGCAGGAGGGACAGGGGACTAACAGATAGGGGCTACACCTTC; clone_size: -; d_call: TRBD1; v_call: TRBV27; j_call: TRBJ1-2
cdr3_aa: CASSPQRGGFTGELFF; cdr3_nt: TGTGCCAGCAGTCCCCAGCGGGGGGGTTTTACCGGGGAGCTGTTTTTT; clone_size: -; d_call: TRBD2; v_call: TRBV27; j_call: TRBJ2-2
cdr3_aa: CASSRGAGASSTDTQYF; cdr3_nt: TGTGCCAGCAGCCGAGGAGCGGGGGCCTCGAGCACAGATACGCAGTATTTT; clone_size: once; d_call: TRBD2; v_call: TRBV7-9; j_call: TRBJ2-3
cdr3_aa: CASSPIFQGGYNEQFF; cdr3_nt: TGTGCCAGCTCACCAATTTTTCAGGGGGGCTACAATGAGCAGTTCTTC; clone_size: -; d_call: -; v_call: TRBV18; j_call: TRBJ2-1